The 2 T cell receptor beta chains below all came from one sample that was sequenced in a study of PD-L1 blockade in urothelial cancer. Clones were read by immunoSEQ multiplex PCR, and TCRdb kept only the in-frame ones, dropping some. The sample has approximately 30,000 clones; 80% to 90% are singletons. Time point described: peripheral blood 6 weeks after treatment start. The source material was PBMCs, sampled around atezolizumab (anti-PD-L1) treatment. These receptors came from a man older than 75 with urothelial cancer.

V gene TRBV7-7 combines with J gene TRBJ2-7; possible D gene TRBD1, 5 bases. Germline V gives CDR1 SSHAT, CDR2 FNYEAQ (reference sequence). V gave up 5 bases and J gave up 6 bases, with 14 bases separating them. The CDR3 length is 13 residues. DNA for the CDR3: TGTGCCAGCAGCCCTAGACAGTCTTCCGAGCAGTACTTC. Encoded protein: CASSPRQSSEQYF. The full variable domain, its missing parts supplied by reference TRBV7-7 and TRBJ2-7, is GAGVSQSPRYKVTKRGQDVTLRCDPISSHATLYWYQQALGQGPEFLTYFNYEAQPDKSGLPSDRFSAERPEGSISTLTIQRTEQRDSAMYRCASSPRQSSEQYFGPGTRLTVT.

This clone has a handful of counts. V is TRBV30 and J is TRBJ1-4; D gene uncertain. Deletions cut 7 bases from V and 0 bases from J, with 3 bases between. Germline V lookup: CDR1 GTSNPN, CDR2 SVGIG (reference sequence). The CDR3 contains 11 residues. This CDR3 reads CASATNEKLFF. CDR3 nucleotide sequence: TGTGCCTCTGCAACTAATGAAAAACTGTTTTTT.